Following are 30 T cell receptor beta chains from one sample sequenced in a study of response to subunit inactivated influenza vaccine. A single record per CDR3 protein comes from TCRdb applying MiXCR to the RT-PCR reads. Of 150,000 or so distinct CDR3 sequences in the sample, 11% were seen once. This material consisted of non-naive T cells sorted from PBMCs, taken more than 35 days after vaccination. Receptor source: a man aged 50 or older who received an inactivated influenza vaccine.

This clonotype was seen many times. The chain links TRBV5-1 to TRBJ1-1; D possibly corresponds to TRBD1 (6 bases). The V end lost 5 bases, the J end lost 1 base, and 9 bases lay between the germline ends. Germline values: CDR1 SGHRS, CDR2 YFSETQ. This CDR3 is 13 amino acids long. The CDR3 nucleotides read TGCGCCAGCAGGTCGACAGGGAACACTGAAGCTTTCTTT. Its translation is CASRSTGNTEAFF.

The V and J genes are TRBV7-2 and TRBJ1-3; D uncertain. V was clipped by 0 bases and J by 4 bases, with 4 bases between them. CDR3 length equals 13 residues. The germline V gene has CDR1 SGHTA and CDR2 FQGNSA. CDR3: CASSLATGNTIYF. The CDR3 region has the DNA TGTGCCAGCAGCTTAGCGACAGGAAACACCATATATTTT.

The chain recombines TRBV6-5 with TRBJ1-5; D is uncertain. Germline CDR1 is MNHEY and CDR2 is SVGAGI. CDR3 length: 15 residues. V shed 0 bases and J shed 1 base, with 7 bases lying between them. This CDR3 reads CASSYSFQSNQPQHF. In DNA, the CDR3 is TGTGCCAGCAGTTACTCGTTCCAGAGCAATCAGCCCCAGCATTTT.

The chain recombines TRBV20-1 with TRBJ1-2; no clear D gene. V was cut by 4 bases and J by 0 bases, with 9 bases left in between. Germline-derived CDR1 and CDR2 are DFQATT and SNEGSKA (reference sequence). The CDR3 spans 13 residues. The CDR3 DNA sequence: TGCAGTGCTACTGCTTTTGCTAACTATGGCTACACCTTC. This codes for CSATAFANYGYTF.

This clonotype was counted at least ten times. The genes are TRBV7-2 and TRBJ1-5, with D unclear. V was trimmed by 2 bases and J by 5 bases, leaving 10 bases between them. The length of the CDR3 is 14 residues. Germline V gene sequence: CDR1 SGHTA, CDR2 FQGNSA. The DNA of the CDR3 is TGTGCCAGCAGCTTACAGGTCGGGTATCAGCCCCAGCATTTT. It is translated as CASSLQVGYQPQHF.

This clonotype was detected a few times. The chain is built from TRBV7-2 and TRBJ1-4; D is possibly TRBD1 (5 bases). Germline values: CDR1 SGHTA, CDR2 FQGNSA. The CDR3 runs 15 residues. The ends were cut back, 5 bases at V and 2 bases at J, with 12 bases in the middle. The CDR3 nucleotides read TGTGCCAGCAGCCCGAGGGGTAACACTAATGAAAAACTGTTTTTT. It encodes CASSPRGNTNEKLFF.

This clonotype was recorded many times. The rearrangement uses TRBV14 and TRBJ1-2; 11 nucleotides line up with TRBD1. The germline gives CDR1 SGHDN, CDR2 FVKESK. This CDR3 has 16 amino acids. V lost 4 bases to trimming and J lost 8 bases; unmatched junction nucleotides: 12. The DNA of the CDR3 is TGTGCCAGCAGCCGTTGGACAGGGGGCTCGGGACGGGGCTACACCTTC. This encodes CASSRWTGGSGRGYTF.

The chain recombines TRBV14 with TRBJ1-2; no reliable D call. The germline V gene has CDR1 SGHDN and CDR2 FVKESK. V lost 4 bases to trimming and J lost 7 bases, with 13 bases between them. CDR3 size: 13 residues. CDR3 in amino acids: CASSRAASSGYTF. CDR3 bases: TGTGCCAGCAGCCGGGCGGCTTCTAGTGGCTACACCTTC.

The chain couples TRBV6-2 or TRBV6-3 to TRBJ2-7, with 8 nucleotides matching TRBD1. TRBJ2-1 explains the end of the DNA better; the J call may be wrong. The CDR3 has 14 residues. Germline V gene data show CDR1 as MNHEY and CDR2 as SVGEGT. CDR3 DNA: TGTGCCAGCAGGACAGGGGTTGGTCTCTACGAGCAGTTCTTC. Amino acid sequence: CASRTGVGLYEQFF.

In its sample, this clonotype was seen many times. This rearrangement joins TRBV5-1 to TRBJ2-1, with D possibly TRBD1 on 5 matching bases. V was clipped by 4 bases and J by 4 bases, with 15 bases between them. The CDR3 length is 15 residues. Germline V CDR1 and CDR2: SGHRS, YFSETQ. The CDR3 here is CASSIDSDLYNEQFF. CDR3 coding DNA: TGCGCCAGCAGCATAGACAGTGATCTGTACAATGAGCAGTTCTTC.

The J gene is TRBJ2-7, the V gene TRBV5-8; 12 bases align to TRBD2. Germline CDR1 is SGHTS and CDR2 is YDEGEE. The CDR3 consists of 15 residues. The ends lost 2 bases at V and 10 bases at J; junction bases unmatched: 10. CDR3 sequence (DNA): TGTGCCAGCAGCTTTCCTGGGACTAGCGGGTTTCCCCAGTACTTC. It specifies CASSFPGTSGFPQYF.

This sequence joins TRBV29-1 and TRBJ2-7; D remains unclear. The CDR3 runs to 14 residues. CDR1 and CDR2 (germline): SQVTM, ANQGSEA. The V end was cut by 4 bases, the J end by 2 bases, with 15 bases between. This CDR3 reads CSVGRVSTTYEQYF. The CDR3 DNA reads as TGCAGCGTTGGAAGGGTTTCCACAACCTACGAGCAGTACTTC.

This clonotype occurred many times. The V call is TRBV20-1, the J call TRBJ2-3; D not certain. Trimming left V 3 bases short and J 3 bases short, with 10 bases between. Germline V gene data show CDR1 as DFQATT and CDR2 as SNEGSKA (reference sequence). The CDR3 contains 13 residues. CDR3 sequence reads: CSARSPGTDTQYF. The CDR3 DNA sequence: TGCAGTGCTAGGTCCCCAGGAACAGATACGCAGTATTTT.

This chain connects TRBV7-3 to TRBJ2-1; 11 bases are a match to TRBD2. The CDR3 runs 18 residues. The V gene end was trimmed by 2 bases and the J gene end by 2 bases; junction bases not matched to a gene: 8. Germline assignment: CDR1 SGHTA and CDR2 FQGTGA. The CDR3 region has the DNA TGTGCCAGCAGCTTAGGCCCACTAGCGGGAGCGCCCTACAATGAGCAGTTCTTC. Translating gives CASSLGPLAGAPYNEQFF.

There are many counts of this clonotype. V gene TRBV4-1 combines with J gene TRBJ1-2; D remains unclear. The CDR3 loop spans 15 amino acids. V lost 0 bases, J lost 4 bases, and 12 bases lay in between. CDR1 is MGHRA and CDR2 is YSYEKL in the germline V gene. This CDR3 is CASSQDPGISYGYTF. The DNA for the CDR3 is TGCGCCAGCAGCCAAGATCCGGGTATAAGCTATGGCTACACCTTC.

The rearrangement links TRBV10-3 to TRBJ2-7, with D possibly being TRBD1 or TRBD2 (6 bases each). V was clipped by 3 bases and J by 7 bases, with 16 bases between them. The germline V gene has CDR1 ENHRY and CDR2 SYGVKD. This CDR3 has 14 amino acids. The CDR3 nucleotides are TGTGCCATCAGTGACAAGCCGGGGGCGGAGGAGCAGTACTTC. It encodes CAISDKPGAEEQYF.

This clonotype came up many times. The chain combines TRBV28 with TRBJ1-5; 7 positions match TRBD1. CDR3 length: 15 residues. Germline CDR1 MDHEN, CDR2 SYDVKM. V shed 8 bases and J 1 base; nucleotides not matched to a gene: 8. CDR3 sequence (DNA): TGTGCCAGCGGTAGACAGGGAACAAGCAATCAGCCCCAGCATTTT. It is translated as CASGRQGTSNQPQHF.

The J gene is TRBJ1-2, the V gene TRBV27; TRBD1 might be the D (6 bases). The CDR3 spans 15 residues. Germline CDR1 is MNHEY and CDR2 is SMNVEV (reference sequence). The ends were cut back, 4 bases at V and 4 bases at J, with 16 bases in the middle. The CDR3 DNA reads as TGTGCCAGCAGTTCCTTACAGGGCTTGAGCTATGGCTACACCTTC. Translated, it gives CASSSLQGLSYGYTF.

The CDR3, as DNA: TGTGCCATCGGCCGGGAGCTCACCTACGAGCAGTACTTC. This translates into CAIGRELTYEQYF. V usage is TRBV7-9 and J usage is TRBJ2-7; maybe TRBD2 (6 bases). V was pared by 10 bases and J by 2 bases, with 15 bases between. CDR3 length: 13 amino acids. In germline, CDR1 is SEHNR, CDR2 FQNEAQ (reference sequence). Supplemented by reference TRBV7-9 and TRBJ2-7, the full variable domain reads DTGVSQNPRHKITKRGQNVTFRCDPISEHNRLYWYRQTLGQGPEFLTYFQNEAQLEKSRLLSDRFSAERPKGSFSTLEIQRTEQGDSAMYLCAIGRELTYEQYFGPGTRLTVT.

Here the CDR3 DNA reads TGCAGTGCAGCGAACGGTTACGGTCAGCCCCAGCATTTT. Amino acids: CSAANGYGQPQHF. The V and J genes are TRBV20-1 and TRBJ1-5; D call uncertain. The CDR3 sequence is 13 residues long. The germline V gene encodes CDR1 DFQATT and CDR2 SNEGSKA (reference sequence). The V end was cut by 6 bases, the J end by 6 bases, with 15 bases between.

This clonotype came up a few times. This rearrangement joins TRBV28 to TRBJ2-3, with 8 bases that match TRBD2. CDR1 is MDHEN and CDR2 is SYDVKM in the germline V gene. V gave up 6 bases and J gave up 0 bases; unmatched junction bases: 8. There are 16 residues in the CDR3. The CDR3 sequence: CASSRTSGSSTDTQYF. For the CDR3, the DNA is TGTGCCAGCAGCCGTACTAGCGGTTCTAGCACAGATACGCAGTATTTT.

The CDR3 loop reads CASSQGSSGGAGTQYF. For the CDR3, the DNA is TGTGCCAGCAGCCAAGGGTCTTCGGGGGGGGCAGGGACCCAGTACTTC. The V and J genes are TRBV4-2 and TRBJ2-5, with TRBD2 matching over 8 bases. This CDR3 region has 16 residues. V was clipped by 1 base and J by 7 bases; unmatched bases: 11. The V gene's germline CDR1 is LGHNA and CDR2 YNFKEQ.

This clonotype was detected a few times. The chain carries TRBV11-2 and TRBJ1-1; 8 nucleotides line up with TRBD1. The CDR3 sequence is 13 residues long. Per germline, CDR1 SGHAT and CDR2 FQNNGV. V trimming: 2 bases; J trimming: 7 bases; junction bases outside the gene matches: 3. CDR3 amino acids: CASSLQGASEAFF. CDR3 bases: TGTGCCAGCAGCTTACAGGGGGCCAGTGAAGCTTTCTTT.

The chain is built from TRBV27 and TRBJ1-3; D not resolved. This CDR3 region has 13 residues. Germline V gene lookup returns CDR1 MNHEY and CDR2 SMNVEV (reference sequence). Trimming stripped 5 bases from V and 4 bases from J, with 9 bases between. The CDR3 DNA sequence: TGTGCCAGCAGTCCCTTGGGCGGAAACACCATATATTTT. Its translation is CASSPLGGNTIYF.

The rearrangement uses TRBV7-2 and TRBJ2-3, with 7 nucleotides matching TRBD1. The V gene's germline CDR1 is SGHTA and CDR2 FQGNSA. V gave up 4 bases and J gave up 10 bases; unmatched junction bases: 20. This CDR3 has 17 residues. CDR3 residues: CASSSDPGTVHRRPQYF. The CDR3 nucleotides read TGTGCCAGCAGCTCGGACCCCGGGACAGTTCACCGCCGGCCGCAGTATTTT.

The chain recombines TRBV6-2 or TRBV6-3 with TRBJ2-1, with D tentatively TRBD2 (5 bases). Germline CDR1 is MNHEY and CDR2 is SVGEGT. The length of the CDR3 is 15 residues. Trimming took off 6 bases at V and 1 base at J, with 13 bases between the two ends. The CDR3 DNA follows: TGTGCCAGCAGCCCGGAGGTGGTGTCCTACAATGAGCAGTTCTTC. This sequence encodes CASSPEVVSYNEQFF.

This clonotype has just a few counts. The chain recombines TRBV5-6 with TRBJ2-2; a possible D gene is TRBD1 (7 bases). This CDR3 is built from 15 residues. Germline V CDR1 and CDR2: SGHDT, YYEEEE. V was pared by 5 bases and J by 6 bases, with 17 bases between. DNA of the CDR3: TGTGCCAGCAGGTCGACAGGGAGGTCAGCCGGGGAGCTGTTTTTT. Protein product: CASRSTGRSAGELFF.

The chain links TRBV30 to TRBJ2-5; TRBD1 matches at 12 bases. The CDR3 has 17 amino acids. Germline CDR1 and CDR2: GTSNPN and SVGIG (reference sequence). Trimming cost V 0 bases and J 2 bases; bases outside gene matches: 7. DNA of the CDR3: TGTGCCTGGAGTGTAAGCCGGGACAGGGGGCAGCAAGAGACCCAGTACTTC. This translates into CAWSVSRDRGQQETQYF.

This clonotype was seen many times. This chain uses TRBV10-3 with TRBJ2-7; 8 bases match TRBD2. The germline V gene encodes CDR1 ENHRY and CDR2 SYGVKD. With V trimmed by 2 bases and J by 0 bases, 9 bases remained unmatched. This CDR3 contains 17 residues. As DNA, the CDR3 is TGTGCCATCAGTGAGCCGGGACTAGGCACAACCTCCTACGAGCAGTACTTC. It encodes CAISEPGLGTTSYEQYF.

This clonotype turned up a few times. The chain links TRBV6-1 to TRBJ1-1, with D hard to call. This CDR3 comprises 13 residues. V was shortened by 5 bases and J by 11 bases, with 18 bases between the two germline ends. In germline, CDR1 is MNHNS, CDR2 SASEGT. CDR3 in DNA: TGTGCCAGCAGTCCCCAGGACCGCGGGTGGGCTTTCTTT. Protein: CASSPQDRGWAFF.